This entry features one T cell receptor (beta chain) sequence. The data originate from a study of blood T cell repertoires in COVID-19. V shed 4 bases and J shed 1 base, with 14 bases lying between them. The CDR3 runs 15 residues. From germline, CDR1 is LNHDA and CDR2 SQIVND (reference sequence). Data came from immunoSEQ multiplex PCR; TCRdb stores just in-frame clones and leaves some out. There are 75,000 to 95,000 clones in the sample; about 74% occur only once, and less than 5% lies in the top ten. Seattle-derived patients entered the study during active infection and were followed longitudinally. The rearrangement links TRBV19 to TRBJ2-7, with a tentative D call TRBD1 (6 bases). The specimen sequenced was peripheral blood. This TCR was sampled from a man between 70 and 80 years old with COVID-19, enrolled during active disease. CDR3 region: CASSTRTVGSYEQYF. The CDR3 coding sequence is TGTGCCAGTAGTACAAGGACAGTCGGATCCTACGAGCAGTACTTC.